Presented here are 32 T cell receptor beta chains from one specimen sequenced in a study of T cell changes during pregnancy in multiple sclerosis. Profiled with immunoSEQ multiplex PCR; TCRdb holds only in-frame clones, not every one. This table has some 60,000 clones, around 93% appearing once. Sequencing was performed on peripheral blood, taken after pregnancy. Source of these receptors: a female donor with multiple sclerosis, enrolled in a pregnancy study.

This chain uses TRBV9 with TRBJ2-7; TRBD2 matches 9 bases. The CDR3 extends over 17 amino acids. In germline, CDR1 is SGDLS, CDR2 YYNGEE. V lost 4 bases and J lost 1; bases outside the gene matches: 12. The CDR3 nucleotides are TGTGCCAGCAGCCCCCGAGGGGGCGGGAGGGATTCCTACGAGCAGTACTTC. Translated, it gives CASSPRGGGRDSYEQYF. The whole variable domain, remainder taken from reference TRBV9 and TRBJ2-7, is DSGVTQTPKHLITATGQRVTLRCSPRSGDLSVYWYQQSLDQGLQFLIQYYNGEERAKGNILERFSAQQFPDLHSELNLSSLELGDSALYFCASSPRGGGRDSYEQYFGPGTRLTVT.

V and J are TRBV14 and TRBJ2-2, with D tentatively TRBD1 (6 bases). Germline CDR1 and CDR2: SGHDN and FVKESK. There are 15 residues in the CDR3. Trimming cost V 6 bases and J 1 base, with 12 bases left between them. The CDR3 DNA reads as TGTGCCAGCAGTCCCGGGACATGGAACACCGGGGAGCTGTTTTTT. This sequence encodes CASSPGTWNTGELFF.

The chain carries TRBV27 and TRBJ2-1; 14 bases are shared with TRBD2. The CDR3 extends over 17 amino acids. After removal of 0 bases from V and 9 bases from J, the junction contained 7 bases not matched to a gene. Germline CDR1 MNHEY, CDR2 SMNVEV (reference sequence). As DNA, the CDR3 is TGTGCCAGCAGTTTATCGGGGACTAGCGGGAGTTTGGGTGAGCAGTTCTTC. Translating gives CASSLSGTSGSLGEQFF.

The chain recombines TRBV20-1 with TRBJ1-2; D is unresolved. Germline V CDR1 and CDR2: DFQATT, SNEGSKA (reference sequence). The CDR3 sequence is 11 residues long. The V end lost 4 bases, the J end lost 7 bases, and 10 bases lay between the germline ends. The DNA for the CDR3 is TGCAGTGCTACAAGGGAGGCTGGCTACACCTTC. Translating gives CSATREAGYTF.

The chain recombines TRBV7-9 with TRBJ2-1; 12 positions match TRBD2. This CDR3 contains 15 residues. Unmatched junction bases numbered 5, after V lost 2 bases and J lost 9 bases. Germline lookup yields CDR1 SEHNR and CDR2 FQNEAQ (reference sequence). The chain's CDR3 is CASSLMTSGSGEQFF. The CDR3 coding sequence is TGTGCCAGCAGCTTAATGACTAGCGGGAGCGGTGAGCAGTTCTTC.

The V call is TRBV4-3, the J call TRBJ2-7; 9 bases line up with TRBD2. CDR1 is LGHNA, CDR2 YSLEER, per germline. The CDR3 consists of 15 residues. Trimming removed 0 bases from V and 6 bases from J; junction bases left unmatched: 6. The CDR3 DNA follows: TGCGCCAGCAGCCAAGATCGAGCGGGAGGTGGCGAGCAGTACTTC. Translated, it gives CASSQDRAGGGEQYF.

The rearrangement links TRBV30 to TRBJ2-7; the D gene is possibly TRBD2 (5 bases). V was trimmed by 2 bases and J by 0 bases, leaving 11 bases between them. CDR3 length equals 14 residues. Germline assignment: CDR1 GTSNPN and CDR2 SVGIG (reference sequence). The CDR3 DNA reads as TGTGCCTGGAGTTGGACGGGAAGCTCCTACGAGCAGTACTTC. Encoded protein: CAWSWTGSSYEQYF.

The V and J genes are TRBV7-2 and TRBJ2-2, with TRBD1 identical over 8 bases. This CDR3 contains 14 residues. Germline V lookup: CDR1 SGHTA, CDR2 FQGNSA. The junction had 7 bases not matched to a gene; V was cut back by 5 bases and J by 8 bases. The chain's CDR3 is CASSLRTGSGELFF. In nucleotides, the CDR3 is TGTGCCAGCAGCCTCCGGACAGGGTCTGGGGAGCTGTTTTTT.

V usage is TRBV6-5 and J usage is TRBJ1-1; 7 bases align to TRBD1. With V trimmed by 6 bases and J by 1 base, 8 bases remained unmatched. The CDR3 has 15 residues. Germline loops: CDR1 MNHEY, CDR2 SVGAGI. The CDR3 nucleotides read TGTGCCAGCAGACCAGACCGGACAGGGAACACTGAAGCTTTCTTT. Residues: CASRPDRTGNTEAFF.

The chain carries TRBV19 and TRBJ1-1; D may be TRBD1 (5 bases). V was trimmed by 1 base and J by 4 bases, leaving 10 bases between them. The length of the CDR3 is 14 residues. Germline loops: CDR1 LNHDA, CDR2 SQIVND (reference sequence). In nucleotides, the CDR3 is TGTGCCAGTAGTATAGGGTGGGGCTTCACTGAAGCTTTCTTT. Its translation: CASSIGWGFTEAFF.

This clone was detected once. The J gene is TRBJ2-3, the V gene TRBV2; D is undetermined. The V and J ends lost 7 bases and 2 bases respectively, with 16 bases between them. Germline V gives CDR1 SNHLY, CDR2 FYNNEI. There are 15 residues in the CDR3. The CDR3 reads CASKFDPRNTDTQYF. CDR3 nucleotide sequence: TGTGCCAGCAAGTTCGACCCTAGGAACACAGATACGCAGTATTTT.

The gene calls are TRBV19 and TRBJ2-4; a weak D match, TRBD2 (5 bases). This CDR3 contains 14 residues. Germline V gene lookup returns CDR1 LNHDA and CDR2 SQIVND (reference sequence). Trimming shortened V by 5 bases and J by 7 bases, and 15 bases separated the two germline ends. This chain's CDR3 is CASSSSDRRNIQYF. CDR3 DNA: TGTGCCAGTAGTTCGTCAGATCGGAGGAACATTCAGTACTTC. Looking up the rest from reference TRBV19 and TRBJ2-4 gives the full variable domain: DGGITQSPKYLFRKEGQNVTLSCEQNLNHDAMYWYRQDPGQGLRLIYYSQIVNDFQKGDIAEGYSVSREKKESFPLTVTSAQKNPTAFYLCASSSSDRRNIQYFGAGTRLSVL.

This CDR3 reads CASSLGWAGEAFF. The DNA of the CDR3 is TGTGCCAGCAGCTTAGGTTGGGCGGGTGAAGCTTTCTTT. The V call is TRBV11-3, the J call TRBJ1-1; no firm D call. The V and J ends lost 1 base and 7 bases respectively, with 10 bases between them. The CDR3 runs 13 residues. Germline CDR1 reads SGHNT; CDR2 reads YENEEA.

This clone was found once. The chain employs TRBV15 and TRBJ2-2; 8 bases are a match to TRBD2. Germline V gene sequence: CDR1 LNHNV, CDR2 YYDKDF (reference sequence). The J segment lost 2 bases and the V segment lost 4 bases, leaving 6 bases of the junction unmatched. The CDR3 consists of 16 residues. In nucleotides, the CDR3 is TGTGCCACCAGCACAACTAGCGGTGTTAACACCGGGGAGCTGTTTTTT. Translation: CATSTTSGVNTGELFF.

For the CDR3, the DNA is TGTGCCAGCAGTGTGTCGGGATTCGGGGAGCTGTTTTTT. Residues: CASSVSGFGELFF. The V gene is TRBV6-1, the J gene TRBJ2-2; D may be TRBD2 (5 bases). CDR1 and CDR2 (germline): MNHNS, SASEGT. The V gene lost 4 bases and the J gene lost 7 bases, with 10 bases spanning the gap. The CDR3 has 13 amino acids.

The chain recombines TRBV19 with TRBJ2-3, with D uncertain. V was clipped by 5 bases and J by 4 bases, with 10 bases between them. The germline V gene has CDR1 LNHDA and CDR2 SQIVND (reference sequence). The CDR3 has 13 amino acids. CDR3 coding DNA: TGTGCCAGTAGTCCGAGTGCGGCAGATACGCAGTATTTT. It specifies CASSPSAADTQYF. Full variable domain (outside the CDR3, taken from reference TRBV19 and TRBJ2-3): DGGITQSPKYLFRKEGQNVTLSCEQNLNHDAMYWYRQDPGQGLRLIYYSQIVNDFQKGDIAEGYSVSREKKESFPLTVTSAQKNPTAFYLCASSPSAADTQYFGPGTRLTVL.

The J gene is TRBJ2-5, the V gene TRBV7-2, with D perhaps TRBD1 (6 bases). CDR3 length: 16 amino acids. Germline lookup yields CDR1 SGHTA and CDR2 FQGNSA. Trimming pared 1 base from V and 3 bases from J, leaving 15 bases between. The CDR3 bases are TGTGCCAGCAGCTTAGTGGGGGCGAGAGGGAAAGAGACCCAGTACTTC. This translates into CASSLVGARGKETQYF.

The rearrangement joins TRBV28 to TRBJ1-5; D is possibly TRBD1 (6 bases). Trimming removed 6 bases at V and 2 bases at J, with 20 bases between. CDR1 MDHEN and CDR2 SYDVKM come from the germline V gene. CDR3 length: 17 residues. The CDR3 bases are TGTGCCAGCAGGCCTCTGAGGGGGAGCGAGGGCAATCAGCCCCAGCATTTT. It specifies CASRPLRGSEGNQPQHF. The complete variable domain, with remaining parts taken from reference TRBV28 and TRBJ1-5, reads DVKVTQSSRYLVKRTGEKVFLECVQDMDHENMFWYRQDPGLGLRLIYFSYDVKMKEKGDIPEGYSVSREKKERFSLILESASTNQTSMYLCASRPLRGSEGNQPQHFGDGTRLSIL.

The chain joins TRBV28 to TRBJ2-5, with D possibly TRBD2 on 6 matching bases. Germline V CDR1 and CDR2: MDHEN, SYDVKM. V lost 6 bases and J 2 bases, leaving 16 bases between the germline ends. The CDR3 consists of 15 residues. The CDR3 region has the DNA TGTGCCAGCAGCGAGGGAGGAGGGGTACAAGAGACCCAGTACTTC. It encodes CASSEGGGVQETQYF.

The chain couples TRBV5-6 to TRBJ1-2; 8 positions agree with TRBD1. V trimming: 3 bases; J trimming: 8 bases; junction bases outside the gene matches: 24. The CDR3 sequence is 19 residues long. From germline, CDR1 is SGHDT and CDR2 YYEEEE. The CDR3 DNA reads as TGTGCCAGCAGCTACCCTCGGGGGCAGGGGGCAATTGTTGGTCGGGGCTACACCTTC. It specifies CASSYPRGQGAIVGRGYTF.

The rearrangement links TRBV19 to TRBJ1-2, with 11 bases matching TRBD1. Trimming took 6 bases from V and 8 from J; bases not matched to a gene: 23. The CDR3 is 19 residues long. Germline V CDR1 and CDR2: LNHDA, SQIVND (reference sequence). The CDR3: CASRREAHPGTGGLWGYTF. The CDR3 DNA is TGTGCCAGTAGAAGAGAGGCGCACCCAGGGACAGGGGGACTCTGGGGCTACACCTTC.

This chain connects TRBV4-3 to TRBJ1-1, with 10 bases identical to TRBD1. Looked up from germline, CDR1 is LGHNA and CDR2 is YSLEER. J lost 6 bases, V lost 4 bases, and 5 bases had no gene match. The CDR3 is made up of 14 amino acids. The CDR3 region is CASSLDRGEAEAFF. The CDR3 bases are TGCGCCAGCAGCCTGGACAGGGGGGAGGCTGAAGCTTTCTTT.

This clone came up once. This chain joins TRBV29-1 and TRBJ1-1; TRBD1 matches 8 bases. Germline V gene sequence: CDR1 SQVTM, CDR2 ANQGSEA. The CDR3 totals 13 residues. V lost 8 bases, J lost 4 bases, and 9 bases stayed unmatched. This CDR3 is CSSRTGRITEAFF. In DNA, the CDR3 is TGCAGCTCCCGGACAGGGAGGATCACTGAAGCTTTCTTT.

The CDR3 is CASSSGEGPRVLFF. CDR3 nucleotide sequence: TGTGCCAGCAGCTCCGGGGAAGGGCCAAGGGTTCTGTTTTTT. The V call is TRBV7-6, the J call TRBJ1-4; no definite D call. Per the germline V gene, CDR1 is SGHVS and CDR2 is FNYEAQ. V lost 4 bases to trimming and J lost 14 bases, with 20 bases between them. The CDR3 contains 14 residues.

The chain links TRBV9 to TRBJ2-6, with 9 bases fitting TRBD1. The V and J ends lost 0 bases and 1 base, in that order; junction bases with no gene match: 2. Germline assignment: CDR1 SGDLS and CDR2 YYNGEE. This CDR3 region has 17 residues. CDR3 coding DNA: TGTGCCAGCAGCGTAGACAGGGGGCCGTCTGGGGCCAACGTCCTGACTTTC. The encoded protein is CASSVDRGPSGANVLTF.

The J gene is TRBJ1-1, the V gene TRBV7-9; tentative D call: TRBD1 (6 bases). This CDR3 is built from 15 residues. V was clipped by 1 base and J by 2 bases, with 11 bases between them. Germline V gene sequence: CDR1 SEHNR, CDR2 FQNEAQ (reference sequence). DNA of the CDR3: TGTGCCAGCAGCTTAGACCCAGGGGTCAACACTGAAGCTTTCTTT. Amino acids: CASSLDPGVNTEAFF. The complete variable domain, with remaining parts taken from reference TRBV7-9 and TRBJ1-1, reads DTGVSQNPRHKITKRGQNVTFRCDPISEHNRLYWYRQTLGQGPEFLTYFQNEAQLEKSRLLSDRFSAERPKGSFSTLEIQRTEQGDSAMYLCASSLDPGVNTEAFFGQGTRLTVV.

The rearrangement links TRBV29-1 to TRBJ2-1; 11 bases are shared with TRBD2. The junction had 17 bases not matched to a gene; V was cut back by 6 bases and J by 4 bases. The CDR3 runs 18 residues. Looked up from germline, CDR1 is SQVTM and CDR2 is ANQGSEA. CDR3 coding DNA: TGCAGCGTGGGAAGGTTGGTAGCGGGAGGGCCCGGTTACAATGAGCAGTTCTTC. Translation: CSVGRLVAGGPGYNEQFF.

The chain links TRBV27 to TRBJ2-3, with 10 positions matching TRBD1. Unmatched junction bases numbered 9, after V lost 1 base and J lost 2 bases. Germline-derived CDR1 and CDR2 are MNHEY and SMNVEV (reference sequence). The CDR3 is 18 amino acids. CDR3 region: CASSLLGGTGVSTDTQYF. CDR3 nucleotide sequence: TGTGCCAGCAGTTTATTAGGTGGGACAGGGGTGTCCACAGATACGCAGTATTTT.

This sequence joins TRBV28 and TRBJ2-1; TRBD2 matches 11 bases. Germline loops: CDR1 MDHEN, CDR2 SYDVKM. The CDR3 consists of 16 residues. V trimming: 6 bases; J trimming: 5 bases; junction bases outside the gene matches: 9. This CDR3 is CASSQGLAEDNNEQFF. CDR3 sequence (DNA): TGTGCCAGCAGCCAGGGACTAGCGGAAGACAACAATGAGCAGTTCTTC.

This clone was recorded only once. The junction and the germline gene differ at one end; a read error may be behind it. V and J are TRBV7-7 and TRBJ2-1; D might be TRBD2 (5 bases). Germline lookup yields CDR1 SSHAT and CDR2 FNYEAQ (reference sequence). There are 15 residues in the CDR3. The CDR3: CASSPLGSSYNEQFF. The CDR3 bases are TGTGCTAGCAGCCCCCTGGGGAGCTCCTACAATGAGCAGTTCTTC.

V and J are TRBV4-1 and TRBJ2-1; 10 bases map to TRBD2. This CDR3 has 13 amino acids. Germline values: CDR1 MGHRA, CDR2 YSYEKL. J lost 14 bases, V lost 2 bases, and 6 bases had no gene match. The DNA for the CDR3 is TGCGCCAGCAGCCAAAAAGCGGGAGGGATGGAGTTCTTC. It codes for CASSQKAGGMEFF.

This chain joins TRBV7-2 and TRBJ2-2; perhaps TRBD2 as D (6 bases). CDR1 and CDR2 (germline): SGHTA, FQGNSA. This CDR3 contains 14 residues. Trimming took 5 bases from V and 3 from J, leaving 10 bases between them. CDR3 sequence: CASSPLAYTGELFF. The CDR3, as DNA: TGTGCCAGCAGCCCCCTAGCGTACACCGGGGAGCTGTTTTTT.